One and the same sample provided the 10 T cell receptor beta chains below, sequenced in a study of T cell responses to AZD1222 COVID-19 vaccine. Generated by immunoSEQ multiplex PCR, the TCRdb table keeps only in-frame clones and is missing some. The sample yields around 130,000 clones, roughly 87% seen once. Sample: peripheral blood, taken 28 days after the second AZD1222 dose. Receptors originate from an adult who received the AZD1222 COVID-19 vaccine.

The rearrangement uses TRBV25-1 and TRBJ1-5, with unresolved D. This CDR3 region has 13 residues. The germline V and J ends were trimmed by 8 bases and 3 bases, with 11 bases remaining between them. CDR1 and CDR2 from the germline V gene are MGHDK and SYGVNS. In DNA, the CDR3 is TGTGCCAGCCGAACTGTAGTCAATCAGCCCCAGCATTTT. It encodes CASRTVVNQPQHF.

DNA for the CDR3: TGTGCCAGCAGCGGGGTGAACTATGGCTACACCTTC. Its protein is CASSGVNYGYTF. V gene TRBV7-9 combines with J gene TRBJ1-2, with unresolved D. CDR3 length: 12 amino acids. The V gene's germline CDR1 is SEHNR and CDR2 FQNEAQ (reference sequence). Trimming took off 5 bases at V and 2 bases at J, with 6 bases between the two ends. Full variable domain (remainder filled in from reference TRBV7-9 and TRBJ1-2): DTGVSQNPRHKITKRGQNVTFRCDPISEHNRLYWYRQTLGQGPEFLTYFQNEAQLEKSRLLSDRFSAERPKGSFSTLEIQRTEQGDSAMYLCASSGVNYGYTFGSGTRLTVV.

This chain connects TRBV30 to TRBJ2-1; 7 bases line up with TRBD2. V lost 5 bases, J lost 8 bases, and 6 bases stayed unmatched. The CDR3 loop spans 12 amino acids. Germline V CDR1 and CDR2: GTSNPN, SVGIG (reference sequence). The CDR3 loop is CAWSHRGDEQFF. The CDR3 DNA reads TGTGCCTGGTCTCACCGGGGGGATGAGCAGTTCTTC.

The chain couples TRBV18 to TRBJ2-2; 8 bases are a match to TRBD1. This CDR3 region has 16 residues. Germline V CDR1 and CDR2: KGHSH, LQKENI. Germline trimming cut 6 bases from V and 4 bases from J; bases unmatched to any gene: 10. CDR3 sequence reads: CASSGQDLIFTGELFF. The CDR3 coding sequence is TGTGCCAGCTCGGGACAGGACCTAATCTTCACCGGGGAGCTGTTTTTT.

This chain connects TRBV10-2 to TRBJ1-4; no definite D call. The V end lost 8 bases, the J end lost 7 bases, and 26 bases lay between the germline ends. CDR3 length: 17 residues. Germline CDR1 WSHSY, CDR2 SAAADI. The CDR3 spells CASGEFAAPSSLEKLFF. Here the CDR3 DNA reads TGCGCCAGCGGGGAGTTTGCAGCCCCCAGTAGCCTTGAAAAACTGTTTTTT.

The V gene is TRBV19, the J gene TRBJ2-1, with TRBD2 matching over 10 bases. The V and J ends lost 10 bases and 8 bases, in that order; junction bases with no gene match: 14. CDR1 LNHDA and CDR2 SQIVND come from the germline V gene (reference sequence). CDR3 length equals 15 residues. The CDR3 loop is CAIGREVAGGDEQFF. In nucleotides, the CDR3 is TGTGCCATTGGGAGAGAGGTAGCGGGGGGCGATGAGCAGTTCTTC.

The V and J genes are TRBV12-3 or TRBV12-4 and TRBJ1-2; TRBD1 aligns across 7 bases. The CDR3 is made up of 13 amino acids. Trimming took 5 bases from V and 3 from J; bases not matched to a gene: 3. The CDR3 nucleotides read TGTGCCAGCAGTCACAGGGGAGACTATGGCTACACCTTC. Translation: CASSHRGDYGYTF.

The CDR3 nucleotides read TGTGCCAGCAGTGAATCGGTCGGGTACAATGAGCAGTTCTTC. Translated, it gives CASSESVGYNEQFF. V and J are TRBV6-1 and TRBJ2-1; D is ambiguous. The V end lost 2 bases, the J end lost 4 bases, and 9 bases lay between the germline ends. This CDR3 spans 14 amino acids. Germline CDR1 and CDR2: MNHNS and SASEGT.

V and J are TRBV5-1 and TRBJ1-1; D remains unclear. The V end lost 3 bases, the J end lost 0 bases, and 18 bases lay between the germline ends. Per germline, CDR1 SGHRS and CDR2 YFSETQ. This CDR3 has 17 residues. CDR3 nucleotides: TGCGCCAGCAGCTCGTCCTCCACACGGGGAATGAACACTGAAGCTTTCTTT. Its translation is CASSSSSTRGMNTEAFF.

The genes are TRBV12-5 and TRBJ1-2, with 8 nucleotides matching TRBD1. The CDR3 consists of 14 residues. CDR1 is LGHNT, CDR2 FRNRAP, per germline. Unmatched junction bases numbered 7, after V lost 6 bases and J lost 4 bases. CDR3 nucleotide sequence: TGTGCTAGTGGGACTCCGACAGGGGTCTATGGCTACACCTTC. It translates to CASGTPTGVYGYTF.